These 10 T cell receptor beta chains originate from one sample sequenced in a study of graft-versus-host responses after intestinal transplantation. The antigens for these receptors are not known. Using immunoSEQ multiplex PCR, the repertoire was profiled, and TCRdb retains in-frame clones only, with some absent. The sample includes 88,000 or so clones, about nine tenths of them seen just once. Source: unstimulated CD4+ T cells sorted from spleen or lymph node cells, taken before intestinal transplant. The source is a human donor who received an intestinal transplant.

The chain carries TRBV11-2 and TRBJ1-2; weak D call: TRBD1 (6 bases). The V end was cut by 4 bases, the J end by 7 bases, with 13 bases between. Germline CDR1 and CDR2: SGHAT and FQNNGV. The CDR3 spans 13 residues. The CDR3 DNA reads TGTGCCAGCAGCTGGGGGCAGGTCTTTGGCTACACCTTC. It specifies CASSWGQVFGYTF.

The gene calls are TRBV4-1 and TRBJ2-3, with D perhaps TRBD2 (5 bases). The CDR3 covers 17 residues. Germline CDR1 MGHRA, CDR2 YSYEKL. V dropped 0 bases and J dropped 2 bases, with 15 bases sitting between them. For the CDR3, the DNA is TGCGCCAGCAGCCAAGATCCTGGGCTAGCCCACACAGATACGCAGTATTTT. It codes for CASSQDPGLAHTDTQYF.

The chain joins TRBV27 to TRBJ2-4; 9 nucleotides agree with TRBD1. Germline V gives CDR1 MNHEY, CDR2 SMNVEV (reference sequence). The ends lost 5 bases at V and 0 bases at J; junction bases unmatched: 5. The CDR3 is made up of 16 amino acids. DNA for the CDR3: TGTGCCAGCAGTCCGGGACAGGGATTAGCCAAAAACATTCAGTACTTC. It encodes CASSPGQGLAKNIQYF.

The chain links TRBV18 to TRBJ1-6; perhaps TRBD1 as D (5 bases). V was shortened by 3 bases and J by 9 bases, with 12 bases between the two germline ends. There are 14 residues in the CDR3. In germline, CDR1 is KGHSH, CDR2 LQKENI. The CDR3 bases are TGTGCCAGCTCACCGGAGGGGACGGGTTCACCCCTCCACTTT. Translated: CASSPEGTGSPLHF.

V gene TRBV10-2 combines with J gene TRBJ1-1; possible D gene TRBD1, 5 bases. The V end lost 2 bases, the J end lost 1 base, and 8 bases lay between the germline ends. CDR3 length: 14 residues. Per germline, CDR1 WSHSY and CDR2 SAAADI. CDR3 sequence: CASSEQGPNTEAFF. CDR3 DNA: TGCGCCAGCAGTGAGCAGGGCCCGAACACTGAAGCTTTCTTT.

The sample holds one count of this clone. The chain is built from TRBV18 and TRBJ1-1; D perhaps matches TRBD1 (6 bases). The CDR3 runs 13 residues. V lost 3 bases and J 4 bases, leaving 9 bases between the germline ends. In germline, CDR1 is KGHSH, CDR2 LQKENI. CDR3 amino acids: CASSPDRSTEAFF. The CDR3 DNA reads TGTGCCAGCTCACCCGACAGGAGCACTGAAGCTTTCTTT.

The V call is TRBV29-1, the J call TRBJ2-1, with a weak D call TRBD2 (5 bases). The CDR3 spans 12 residues. V was shortened by 6 bases and J by 10 bases, with 16 bases between the two germline ends. Germline CDR1 SQVTM, CDR2 ANQGSEA. CDR3 sequence (DNA): TGCAGCGTCCGCCGGGCCGAGGGAGAGCAGTTCTTC. Its protein is CSVRRAEGEQFF.

This rearrangement joins TRBV11-1 to TRBJ1-2; 11 bases are shared with TRBD1. Germline V gene lookup returns CDR1 SGHAT and CDR2 FQDESV (reference sequence). J lost 1 base, V lost 5 bases, and 6 bases had no gene match. The CDR3 extends over 16 amino acids. The CDR3 sequence: CASSEPGTGGNYGYTF. The CDR3 nucleotides read TGTGCCAGCAGCGAACCCGGGACAGGGGGTAACTATGGCTACACCTTC.

The chain joins TRBV7-8 to TRBJ2-3, with D possibly TRBD2 on 5 matching bases. CDR3 length: 12 residues. Germline assignment: CDR1 SGHVS and CDR2 FQNEAQ. The V and J ends lost 4 bases and 5 bases respectively, with 7 bases between them. The DNA of the CDR3 is TGTGCCAGCAGCTCGGGGTTAGATACGCAGTATTTT. Translating it yields CASSSGLDTQYF.

Details on this clone: The sample carries other DNA sequences with the same CDR3. The genes are TRBV5-1 and TRBJ2-5; no firm D call. CDR1 SGHRS and CDR2 YFSETQ come from the germline V gene. Trimming removed 4 bases at V and 2 bases at J, with 3 bases between. This CDR3 contains 11 residues. CDR3: CASSLQETQYF. CDR3 in DNA: TGCGCCAGCAGCCTACAAGAGACCCAGTACTTC. Full variable domain (missing parts from reference TRBV5-1 and TRBJ2-5): KAGVTQTPRYLIKTRGQQVTLSCSPISGHRSVSWYQQTPGQGLQFLFEYFSETQRNKGNFPGRFSGRQFSNSRSEMNVSTLELGDSALYLCASSLQETQYFGPGTRLLVL.